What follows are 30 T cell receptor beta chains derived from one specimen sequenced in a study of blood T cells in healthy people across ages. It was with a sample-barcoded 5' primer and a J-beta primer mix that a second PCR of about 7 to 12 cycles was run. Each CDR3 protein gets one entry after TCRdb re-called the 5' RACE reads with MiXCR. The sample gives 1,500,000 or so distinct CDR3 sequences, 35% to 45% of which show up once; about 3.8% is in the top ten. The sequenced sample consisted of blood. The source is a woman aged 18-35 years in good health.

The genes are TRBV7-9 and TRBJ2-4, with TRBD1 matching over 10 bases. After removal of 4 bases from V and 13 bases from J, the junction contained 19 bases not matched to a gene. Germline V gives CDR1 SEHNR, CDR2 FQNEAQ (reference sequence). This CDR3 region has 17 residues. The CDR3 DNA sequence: TGTGCCAGCAGCTCCCCGGGAAGGCGGGACAGGGGTTACGCGCAGTACTTC. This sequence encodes CASSSPGRRDRGYAQYF.

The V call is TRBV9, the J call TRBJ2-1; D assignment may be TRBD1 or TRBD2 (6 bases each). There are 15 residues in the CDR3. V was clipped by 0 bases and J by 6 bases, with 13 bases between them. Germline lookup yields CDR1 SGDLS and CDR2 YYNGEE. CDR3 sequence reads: CASSVEWGAFNEQFF. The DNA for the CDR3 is TGTGCCAGCAGCGTAGAGTGGGGGGCCTTCAATGAGCAGTTCTTC.

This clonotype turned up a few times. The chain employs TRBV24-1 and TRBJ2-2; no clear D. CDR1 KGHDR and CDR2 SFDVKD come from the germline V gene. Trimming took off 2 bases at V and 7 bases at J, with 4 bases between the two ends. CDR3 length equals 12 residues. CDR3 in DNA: TGTGCCACCAGTGATTGGGGCGGGGAGCTGTTTTTT. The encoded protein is CATSDWGGELFF.

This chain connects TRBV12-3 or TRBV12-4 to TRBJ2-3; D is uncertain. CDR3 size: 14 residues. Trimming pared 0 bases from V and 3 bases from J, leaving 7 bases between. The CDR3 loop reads CASSLAGWTDTQYF. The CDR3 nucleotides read TGTGCCAGCAGTTTAGCGGGGTGGACAGATACGCAGTATTTT.

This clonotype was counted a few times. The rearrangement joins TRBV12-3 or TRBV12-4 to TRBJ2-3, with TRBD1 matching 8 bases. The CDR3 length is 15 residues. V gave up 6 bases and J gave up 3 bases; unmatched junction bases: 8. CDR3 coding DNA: TGTGCCAGCAGCCGGGACAGGATTAGGACAGATACGCAGTATTTT. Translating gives CASSRDRIRTDTQYF.

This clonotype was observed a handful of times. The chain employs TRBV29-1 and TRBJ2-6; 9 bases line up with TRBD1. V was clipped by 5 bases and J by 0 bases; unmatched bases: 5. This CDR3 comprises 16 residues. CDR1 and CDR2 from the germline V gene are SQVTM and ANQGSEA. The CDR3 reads CSVSGQGSSGANVLTF. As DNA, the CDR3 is TGCAGCGTTTCGGGACAGGGTAGCTCTGGGGCCAACGTCCTGACTTTC.

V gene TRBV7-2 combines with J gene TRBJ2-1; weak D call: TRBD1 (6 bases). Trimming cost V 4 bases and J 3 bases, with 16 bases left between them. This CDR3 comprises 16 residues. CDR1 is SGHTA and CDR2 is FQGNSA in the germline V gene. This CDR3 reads CASSWLPLQGYNEQFF. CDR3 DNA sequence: TGTGCCAGCAGCTGGCTACCCTTACAGGGCTACAATGAGCAGTTCTTC.

The CDR3 DNA reads as TGCAGCGTTCTCCTAACAGGGGTGAGAGGCTACACCTTC. Protein: CSVLLTGVRGYTF. The chain uses TRBV29-1 and TRBJ1-2; TRBD1 matches 7 bases. Losses at the gene ends were 5 bases for V and 8 bases for J; bases not matched to a gene: 11. This CDR3 region has 13 residues. The germline CDR1 and CDR2 sequences are SQVTM and ANQGSEA.

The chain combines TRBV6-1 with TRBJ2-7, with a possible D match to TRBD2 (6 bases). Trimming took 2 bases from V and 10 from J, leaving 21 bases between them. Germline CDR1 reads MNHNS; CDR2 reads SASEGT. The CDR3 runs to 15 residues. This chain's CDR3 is CASSETSSQARVQYF. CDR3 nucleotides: TGTGCCAGCAGTGAAACTAGCTCTCAAGCTCGGGTCCAGTACTTC.

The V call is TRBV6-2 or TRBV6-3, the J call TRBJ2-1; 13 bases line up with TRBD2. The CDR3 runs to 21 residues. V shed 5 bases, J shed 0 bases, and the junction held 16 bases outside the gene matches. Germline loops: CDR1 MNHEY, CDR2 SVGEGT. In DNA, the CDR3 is TGTGCCAGCAGTAACCCCCTAACTAGCGGGAGGGTATTAAGCTCCTACAATGAGCAGTTCTTC. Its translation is CASSNPLTSGRVLSSYNEQFF.

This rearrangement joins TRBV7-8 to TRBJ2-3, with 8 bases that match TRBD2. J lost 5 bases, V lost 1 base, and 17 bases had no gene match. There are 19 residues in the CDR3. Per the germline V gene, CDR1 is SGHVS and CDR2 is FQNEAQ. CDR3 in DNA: TGTGCCAGCAGCTTAGTCAGTCCCTGGCGGGAGGCGTGGAGAGATACGCAGTATTTT. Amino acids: CASSLVSPWREAWRDTQYF.

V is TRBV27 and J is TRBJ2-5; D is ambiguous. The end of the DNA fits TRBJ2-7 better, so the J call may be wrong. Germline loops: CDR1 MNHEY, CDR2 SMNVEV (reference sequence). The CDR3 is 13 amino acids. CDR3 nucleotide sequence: TGTGCCAGCAGTTTATCTGAGGTTGACGAGCAGTACTTC. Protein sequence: CASSLSEVDEQYF.

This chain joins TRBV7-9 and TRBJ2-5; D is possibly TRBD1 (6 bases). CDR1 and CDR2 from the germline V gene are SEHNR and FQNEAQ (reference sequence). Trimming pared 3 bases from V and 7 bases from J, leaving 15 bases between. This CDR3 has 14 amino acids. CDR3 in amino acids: CASSFYTGQGTQYF. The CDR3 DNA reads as TGTGCCAGCAGCTTTTATACAGGGCAGGGGACCCAGTACTTC.

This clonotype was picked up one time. Here the CDR3 DNA reads TGCGCCAGCAGCCAAGGGGGGGGGCTAGCGGCCTCCTACAATGAGCAGTTCTTC. Translated, it gives CASSQGGGLAASYNEQFF. The chain combines TRBV4-3 with TRBJ2-1; D is perhaps TRBD2 (7 bases). The length of the CDR3 is 18 residues. The V end was cut by 1 base, the J end by 0 bases, with 16 bases between. From germline, CDR1 is LGHNA and CDR2 YSLEER.

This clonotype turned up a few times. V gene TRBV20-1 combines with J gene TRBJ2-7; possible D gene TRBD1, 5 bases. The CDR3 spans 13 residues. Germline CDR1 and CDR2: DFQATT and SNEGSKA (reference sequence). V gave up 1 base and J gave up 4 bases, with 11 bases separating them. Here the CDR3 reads CSARGGGRYEQYF. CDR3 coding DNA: TGCAGTGCTAGAGGGGGCGGCCGATACGAGCAGTACTTC.

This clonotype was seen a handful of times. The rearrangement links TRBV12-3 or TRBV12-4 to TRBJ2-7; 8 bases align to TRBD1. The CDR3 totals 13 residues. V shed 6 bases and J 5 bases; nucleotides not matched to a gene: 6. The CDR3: CASRGTGWDEQYF. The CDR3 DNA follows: TGTGCCAGCAGAGGGACAGGCTGGGACGAGCAGTACTTC.

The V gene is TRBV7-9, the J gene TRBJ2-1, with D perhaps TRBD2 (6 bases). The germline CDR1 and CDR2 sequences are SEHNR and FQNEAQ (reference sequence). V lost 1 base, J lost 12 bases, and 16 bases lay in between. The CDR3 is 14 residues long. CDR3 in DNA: TGTGCCAGCAGCTTAGTGGTGGGGGGACCTGGGCAGTTCTTC. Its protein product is CASSLVVGGPGQFF.

The CDR3 is CASSYSIRRETQYF. The CDR3 bases are TGTGCCAGCAGTTACTCGATTCGGCGAGAGACCCAGTACTTC. J is TRBJ2-5 and V is TRBV6-2 or TRBV6-3; D is undetermined. Between the trimmed V and J ends, which lost 0 bases and 4 bases, there was a span of 9 bases. Germline V gives CDR1 MNHEY, CDR2 SVGEGT. The CDR3 has 14 amino acids.

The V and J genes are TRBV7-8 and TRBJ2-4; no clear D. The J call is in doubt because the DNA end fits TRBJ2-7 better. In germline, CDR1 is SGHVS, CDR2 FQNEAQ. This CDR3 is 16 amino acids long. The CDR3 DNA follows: TGTGCCAGCAGCCTCAGAGTATGGAGTCGGACCTACGAGCAGTACTTC. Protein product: CASSLRVWSRTYEQYF.

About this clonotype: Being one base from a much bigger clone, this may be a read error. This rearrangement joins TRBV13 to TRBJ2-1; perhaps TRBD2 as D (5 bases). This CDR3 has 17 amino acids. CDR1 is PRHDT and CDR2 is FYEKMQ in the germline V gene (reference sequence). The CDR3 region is CASSLGGTGWSYDEQFF. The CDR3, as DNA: TGTGCCAGCAGCTTAGGGGGTACGGGGTGGTCCTACGATGAGCAGTTCTTC. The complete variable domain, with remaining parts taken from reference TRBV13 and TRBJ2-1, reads AAGVIQSPRHLIKEKRETATLKCYPIPRHDTVYWYQQGPGQDPQFLISFYEKMQSDKGSIPDRFSAQQFSDYHSELNMSSLELGDSALYFCASSLGGTGWSYDEQFFGPGTRLTVL.

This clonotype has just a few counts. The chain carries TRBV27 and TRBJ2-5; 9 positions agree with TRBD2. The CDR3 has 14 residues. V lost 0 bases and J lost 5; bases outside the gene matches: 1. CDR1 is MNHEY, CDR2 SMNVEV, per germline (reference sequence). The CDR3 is CASSLSGLAETQYF. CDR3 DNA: TGTGCCAGCAGTTTATCAGGACTAGCGGAGACCCAGTACTTC.

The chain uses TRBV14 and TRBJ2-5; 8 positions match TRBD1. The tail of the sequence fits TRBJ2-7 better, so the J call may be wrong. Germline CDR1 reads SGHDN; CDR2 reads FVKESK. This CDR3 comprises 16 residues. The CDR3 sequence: CASSQFRDRNSYEQYF. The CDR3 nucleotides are TGTGCCAGCAGCCAGTTCCGGGACAGGAATTCCTACGAGCAGTACTTC.

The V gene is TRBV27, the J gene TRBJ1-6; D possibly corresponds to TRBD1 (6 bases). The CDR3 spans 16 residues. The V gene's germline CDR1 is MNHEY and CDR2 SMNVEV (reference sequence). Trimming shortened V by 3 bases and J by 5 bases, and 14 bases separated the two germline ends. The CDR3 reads CASSFWRGANNSPLHF. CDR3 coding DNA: TGTGCCAGCAGTTTCTGGCGGGGGGCGAATAATTCACCCCTCCACTTT.

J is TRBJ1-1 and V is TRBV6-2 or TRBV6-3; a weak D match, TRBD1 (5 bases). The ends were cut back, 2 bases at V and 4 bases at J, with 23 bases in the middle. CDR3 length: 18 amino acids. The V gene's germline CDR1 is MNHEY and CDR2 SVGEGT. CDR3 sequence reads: CASSYDRAPMKGSTEAFF. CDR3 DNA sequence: TGTGCCAGCAGTTACGACAGAGCACCTATGAAGGGGAGCACTGAAGCTTTCTTT.

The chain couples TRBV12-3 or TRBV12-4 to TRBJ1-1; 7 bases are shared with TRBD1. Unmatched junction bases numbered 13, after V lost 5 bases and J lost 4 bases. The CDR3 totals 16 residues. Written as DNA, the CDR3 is TGTGCCAGCAGTCCCGACAGGGAAGTCAGAACCACTGAAGCTTTCTTT. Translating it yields CASSPDREVRTTEAFF.

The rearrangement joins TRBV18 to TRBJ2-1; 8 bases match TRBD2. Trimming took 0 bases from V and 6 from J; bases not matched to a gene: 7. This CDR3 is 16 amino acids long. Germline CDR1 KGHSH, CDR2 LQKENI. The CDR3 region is CASSPPGTSQFNEQFF. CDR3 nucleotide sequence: TGTGCCAGCTCACCACCAGGGACTAGTCAGTTCAATGAGCAGTTCTTC.

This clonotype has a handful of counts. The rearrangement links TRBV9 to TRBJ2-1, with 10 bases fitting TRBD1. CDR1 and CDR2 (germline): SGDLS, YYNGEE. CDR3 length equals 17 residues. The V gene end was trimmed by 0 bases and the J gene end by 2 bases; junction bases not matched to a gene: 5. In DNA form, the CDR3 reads TGTGCCAGCAGCGTAGACCCCGGACAGGGGGCCTACAATGAGCAGTTCTTC. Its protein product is CASSVDPGQGAYNEQFF.

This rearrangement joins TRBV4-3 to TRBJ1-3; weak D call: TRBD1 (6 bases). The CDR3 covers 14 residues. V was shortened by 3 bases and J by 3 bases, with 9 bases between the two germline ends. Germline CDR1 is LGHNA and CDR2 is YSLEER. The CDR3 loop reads CASSQGASGNTIYF. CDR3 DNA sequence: TGCGCCAGCAGCCAGGGGGCTAGTGGAAACACCATATATTTT.

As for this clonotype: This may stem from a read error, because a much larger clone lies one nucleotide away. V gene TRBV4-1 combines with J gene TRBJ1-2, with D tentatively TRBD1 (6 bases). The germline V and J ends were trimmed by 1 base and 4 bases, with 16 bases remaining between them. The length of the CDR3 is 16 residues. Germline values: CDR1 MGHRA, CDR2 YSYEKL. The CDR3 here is CASSQGDWGRGYGYTF. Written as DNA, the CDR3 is TGCGCCAGCAGCCAAGGGGATTGGGGCAGGGGCTATGGCTACACCTTC.

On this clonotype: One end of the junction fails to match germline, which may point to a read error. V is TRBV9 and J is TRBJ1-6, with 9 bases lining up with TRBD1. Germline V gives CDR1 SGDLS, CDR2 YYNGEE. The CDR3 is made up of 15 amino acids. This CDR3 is CASSFETGGVSPLHF. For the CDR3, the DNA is TGTGCTAGCAGCTTCGAGACAGGGGGAGTCTCACCCCTCCACTTT.